The clone carrying this T cell receptor beta chain was seen a handful of times. Combining a sample-barcoded 5' primer with a J-beta primer mix, a second PCR ran for about 6 to 12 cycles. TCRdb re-derived calls from the 5' RACE reads in MiXCR, one entry per CDR3 protein. The sample yields about 500,000 distinct CDR3 sequences, under 30% seen once. This sample is part of a study of blood T cells in healthy people across ages. The same sample was also studied in work on T cells of mothers and their children.

The TCR was taken from a boy younger than 18 in good health. The sample comprised blood.

CDR3 DNA: TGTGCCAGCAGCTCTAGCGGGAGGATCATCAATGAGCAGTTCTTC. This translates into CASSSSGRIINEQFF. V and J are TRBV7-9 and TRBJ2-5; 11 positions agree with TRBD2. The J call could be wrong; TRBJ2-1 is a better fit for the DNA end. Germline V gene data show CDR1 as SEHNR and CDR2 as FQNEAQ (reference sequence). The CDR3 has 15 residues.